These 17 T cell receptor beta chains share one sample of origin, sequenced in a study of blood T cell repertoires in COVID-19. Data came from immunoSEQ multiplex PCR; TCRdb stores just in-frame clones and leaves some out. The sample carries tens of thousands of clones, about 90% recorded once. Sequenced material: peripheral blood. These receptor sequences come from a man in his forties or fifties with active COVID-19.

This clone was detected once. The chain uses TRBV10-1 and TRBJ2-1; 7 bases match TRBD2. CDR1 is WNHNN, CDR2 SYGVQD, per germline (reference sequence). J was trimmed by 3 bases and V by 6 bases; bases with no gene match: 5. The length of the CDR3 is 14 residues. The CDR3 protein is CASSPSGRYNEQFF. The CDR3 DNA follows: TGCGCCAGCAGCCCTAGCGGACGCTACAATGAGCAGTTCTTC.

V usage is TRBV5-1 and J usage is TRBJ1-1; no firm D call. The CDR3 is 16 residues long. V was clipped by 4 bases and J by 5 bases, with 21 bases between them. Germline lookup yields CDR1 SGHRS and CDR2 YFSETQ. CDR3 nucleotide sequence: TGCGCCAGCAGCCCCTCGGCCCGGGGTGTCGGGACTGAAGCTTTCTTT. Translation gives CASSPSARGVGTEAFF.

The genes are TRBV5-6 and TRBJ2-5; the match to TRBD1 covers 9 bases. Germline trimming cut 4 bases from V and 3 bases from J; bases unmatched to any gene: 10. Germline CDR1 SGHDT, CDR2 YYEEEE. The CDR3 runs to 16 residues. CDR3 in amino acids: CASSLTLDRGKETQYF. Here the CDR3 DNA reads TGTGCCAGCAGCCTAACCTTGGACAGGGGAAAAGAGACCCAGTACTTC.

The chain has TRBV5-5 and TRBJ1-1; D possibly corresponds to TRBD1 (6 bases). Per the germline V gene, CDR1 is SGHKS and CDR2 is YYEKEE (reference sequence). The CDR3 loop spans 14 amino acids. Trimming took off 4 bases at V and 1 base at J, with 11 bases between the two ends. CDR3 sequence reads: CASSLGTRNTEAFF. The CDR3 DNA reads TGTGCCAGCAGCCTCGGGACACGGAACACTGAAGCTTTCTTT.

The CDR3 DNA is TGTGCCAGCAGTTCGTTCGCGCTAGCGGGGGGGTACGAGCAGTACTTC. Amino acid sequence: CASSSFALAGGYEQYF. The chain uses TRBV6-2 or TRBV6-3 and TRBJ2-7; 12 bases match TRBD2. CDR3 length: 16 amino acids. The germline V gene has CDR1 MNHEY and CDR2 SVGEGT. Trimming at V came to 4 bases and at J to 4 bases, leaving 8 bases not matched to a gene.

This chain uses TRBV7-7 with TRBJ2-1; D is unclear. Germline CDR1 and CDR2: SSHAT and FNYEAQ (reference sequence). This CDR3 region has 16 residues. V shed 5 bases and J shed 6 bases, with 20 bases lying between them. The chain's CDR3 is CASSPRGSSIINEQFF. The CDR3 region has the DNA TGTGCCAGCAGCCCTCGTGGTAGTTCAATTATCAATGAGCAGTTCTTC. Drawing the rest from reference TRBV7-7 and TRBJ2-1, the complete variable domain is GAGVSQSPRYKVTKRGQDVTLRCDPISSHATLYWYQQALGQGPEFLTYFNYEAQPDKSGLPSDRFSAERPEGSISTLTIQRTEQRDSAMYRCASSPRGSSIINEQFFGPGTRLTVL.

V and J are TRBV3-1 (or the pseudogene TRBV3-2) and TRBJ2-3, with 11 bases matching TRBD2. V lost 0 bases and J lost 6; bases outside the gene matches: 5. The CDR3 is made up of 16 amino acids. The V gene's germline CDR1 is LGHDT and CDR2 YNNKEL (reference sequence). The chain's CDR3 is CASSQDLTSGGDTQYF. In DNA, the CDR3 is TGTGCCAGCAGCCAAGATCTCACTAGCGGGGGCGATACGCAGTATTTT.

J is TRBJ2-1 and V is TRBV29-1; 10 bases are a match to TRBD2. The CDR3 is 13 amino acids. V lost 7 bases and J lost 4; bases outside the gene matches: 4. CDR1 and CDR2 (germline): SQVTM, ANQGSEA. Here the CDR3 reads CSATSGVYNEQFF. The CDR3 DNA follows: TGCAGCGCTACTAGCGGGGTATACAATGAGCAGTTCTTC.

The gene calls are TRBV6-5 and TRBJ1-2; D perhaps matches TRBD1 (5 bases). Germline-derived CDR1 and CDR2 are MNHEY and SVGAGI. This CDR3 has 13 amino acids. Trimming shortened V by 6 bases and J by 3 bases, and 11 bases separated the two germline ends. The CDR3 nucleotides read TGTGCCAGCAGGGTGGGGCAGTACTATGGCTACACCTTC. Translating gives CASRVGQYYGYTF.

J is TRBJ1-3 and V is TRBV2; D gene ambiguous. V lost 2 bases, J lost 2 bases, and 7 bases lay in between. CDR1 is SNHLY, CDR2 FYNNEI, per germline. This CDR3 spans 14 amino acids. This CDR3 is CASSESGAGNTIYF. The DNA of the CDR3 is TGTGCCAGCAGTGAAAGCGGGGCTGGAAACACCATATATTTT. The variable domain in full, completed from reference TRBV2 and TRBJ1-3, reads EPEVTQTPSHQVTQMGQEVILRCVPISNHLYFYWYRQILGQKVEFLVSFYNNEISEKSEIFDDQFSVERPDGSNFTLKIRSTKLEDSAMYFCASSESGAGNTIYFGEGSWLTVV.

This chain links TRBV28 with TRBJ2-1; no definite D call. V was trimmed by 2 bases and J by 12 bases, leaving 17 bases between them. CDR1 is MDHEN, CDR2 SYDVKM, per germline. The CDR3 has 14 amino acids. In DNA, the CDR3 is TGTGCCAGCAGTTTAGTGCACCTCCAAGGCGGGCAGTTCTTC. As protein: CASSLVHLQGGQFF.

V is TRBV6-5 and J is TRBJ1-2, with 10 bases that match TRBD1. This CDR3 is 15 amino acids long. The germline gives CDR1 MNHEY, CDR2 SVGAGI. The J segment lost 5 bases and the V segment lost 4 bases, leaving 7 bases of the junction unmatched. CDR3 in DNA: TGTGCCAGCAGTTTCCGGGGACAGGGGTTATATGGCTACACCTTC. Amino acid sequence: CASSFRGQGLYGYTF.

The chain carries TRBV11-2 and TRBJ1-1, with D perhaps TRBD1 (6 bases). Germline values: CDR1 SGHAT, CDR2 FQNNGV. The CDR3 contains 13 residues. V lost 4 bases to trimming and J lost 4 bases, with 10 bases between them. CDR3 residues: CASSSRQVTEAFF. In nucleotides, the CDR3 is TGTGCCAGCAGCTCAAGACAGGTCACTGAAGCTTTCTTT.

The chain has TRBV3-1 (or the pseudogene TRBV3-2) and TRBJ2-2; 8 bases fit TRBD1. The CDR3 spans 14 residues. Looked up from germline, CDR1 is LGHDT and CDR2 is YNNKEL (reference sequence). J gave up 3 bases and V 7 bases, and 4 bases lay outside the gene matches. The CDR3 nucleotides are TGTGCCAGCACGCACAGGGGGGACACCGGGGAGCTGTTTTTT. Translating gives CASTHRGDTGELFF.

V is TRBV28 and J is TRBJ1-2, with D perhaps matching TRBD1 (6 bases). This CDR3 has 13 amino acids. Between the trimmed V and J ends, which lost 1 base and 8 bases, there was a span of 11 bases. Germline V gives CDR1 MDHEN, CDR2 SYDVKM. CDR3 sequence: CASSLLQGGGYTF. DNA for the CDR3: TGTGCCAGCAGTTTATTACAGGGTGGAGGCTACACCTTC.

V is TRBV6-5 and J is TRBJ2-7; 10 bases agree with TRBD1. CDR3 size: 13 residues. Germline V gene lookup returns CDR1 MNHEY and CDR2 SVGAGI. Losses at the gene ends were 2 bases for V and 8 bases for J; bases not matched to a gene: 3. The CDR3 DNA reads as TGTGCCAGCAGTTACGGACAGGGGGGTAAGCAGTACTTC. It yields the protein CASSYGQGGKQYF.

J is TRBJ2-2 and V is TRBV18; 10 bases fit TRBD1. CDR1 and CDR2 from the germline V gene are KGHSH and LQKENI. The CDR3 has 18 amino acids. V lost 3 bases, J lost 8 bases, and 15 bases stayed unmatched. CDR3 in amino acids: CASSPKSGTGVQVGELFF. The CDR3 coding sequence is TGTGCCAGCTCACCGAAGTCCGGGACAGGGGTCCAAGTAGGGGAGCTGTTTTTT.